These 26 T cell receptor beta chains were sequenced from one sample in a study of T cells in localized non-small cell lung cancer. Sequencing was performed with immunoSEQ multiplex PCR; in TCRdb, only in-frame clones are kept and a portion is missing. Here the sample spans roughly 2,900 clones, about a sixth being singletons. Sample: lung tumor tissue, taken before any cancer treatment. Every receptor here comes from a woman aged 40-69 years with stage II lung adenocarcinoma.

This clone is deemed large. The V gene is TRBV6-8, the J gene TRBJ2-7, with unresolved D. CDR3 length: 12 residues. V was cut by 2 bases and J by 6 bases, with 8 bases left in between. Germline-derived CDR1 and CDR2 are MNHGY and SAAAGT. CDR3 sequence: CASSYRDGEQYF. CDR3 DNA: TGTGCCAGCAGTTACAGGGATGGCGAGCAGTACTTC.

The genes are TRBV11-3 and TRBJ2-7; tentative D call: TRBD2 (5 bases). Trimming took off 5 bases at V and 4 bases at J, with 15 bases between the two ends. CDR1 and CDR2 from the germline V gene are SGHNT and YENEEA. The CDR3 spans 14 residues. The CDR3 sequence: CASSNTRRTYEQYF. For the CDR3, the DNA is TGTGCCAGCAGCAACACGCGACGGACTTACGAGCAGTACTTC.

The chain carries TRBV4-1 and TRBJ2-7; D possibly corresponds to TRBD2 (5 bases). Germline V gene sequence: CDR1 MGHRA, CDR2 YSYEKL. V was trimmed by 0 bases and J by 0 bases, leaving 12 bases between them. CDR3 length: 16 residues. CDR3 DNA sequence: TGCGCCAGCAGCCAAGATCAGGAGGTGCCCTCCTACGAGCAGTACTTC. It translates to CASSQDQEVPSYEQYF.

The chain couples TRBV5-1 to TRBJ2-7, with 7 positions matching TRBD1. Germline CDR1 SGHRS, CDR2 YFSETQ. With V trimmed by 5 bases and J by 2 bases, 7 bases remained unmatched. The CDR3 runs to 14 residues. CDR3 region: CASRVGQAAYEQYF. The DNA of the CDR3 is TGCGCCAGCAGAGTAGGACAGGCCGCCTACGAGCAGTACTTC.

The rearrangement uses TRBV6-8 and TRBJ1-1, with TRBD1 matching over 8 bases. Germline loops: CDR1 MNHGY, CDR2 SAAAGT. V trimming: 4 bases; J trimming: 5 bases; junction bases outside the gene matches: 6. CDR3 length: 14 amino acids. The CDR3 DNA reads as TGTGCCAGCAGTTTCACAGGGGGTTGGACTGAAGCTTTCTTT. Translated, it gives CASSFTGGWTEAFF.

Here the CDR3 reads CASSFNTGTGDYGYTF. The CDR3 DNA reads TGTGCCAGCAGCTTCAATACCGGGACAGGAGACTATGGCTACACCTTC. The chain combines TRBV14 with TRBJ1-2; TRBD1 aligns across 8 bases. Germline-derived CDR1 and CDR2 are SGHDN and FVKESK. With V trimmed by 5 bases and J by 3 bases, 11 bases remained unmatched. The CDR3 has 16 residues.

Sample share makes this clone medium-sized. CDR3 sequence: CASISPTGMQYF. The CDR3 DNA is TGTGCCAGCATCTCACCAACGGGGATGCAGTACTTC. The gene calls are TRBV6-8 and TRBJ2-7, with a tentative D call TRBD2 (5 bases). Trimming cost V 7 bases and J 9 bases, with 16 bases left between them. This CDR3 has 12 amino acids. Looked up from germline, CDR1 is MNHGY and CDR2 is SAAAGT.

The CDR3, as DNA: TGTGCCAGCAGCCGCCCGGTGGGGTATTACGAGCAGTACTTC. Protein product: CASSRPVGYYEQYF. J is TRBJ2-7 and V is TRBV28; no clear D gene. The CDR3 loop spans 14 amino acids. Germline V CDR1 and CDR2: MDHEN, SYDVKM. V lost 6 bases and J 4 bases, leaving 16 bases between the germline ends. Full variable domain (rest looked up from reference TRBV28 and TRBJ2-7): DVKVTQSSRYLVKRTGEKVFLECVQDMDHENMFWYRQDPGLGLRLIYFSYDVKMKEKGDIPEGYSVSREKKERFSLILESASTNQTSMYLCASSRPVGYYEQYFGPGTRLTVT.

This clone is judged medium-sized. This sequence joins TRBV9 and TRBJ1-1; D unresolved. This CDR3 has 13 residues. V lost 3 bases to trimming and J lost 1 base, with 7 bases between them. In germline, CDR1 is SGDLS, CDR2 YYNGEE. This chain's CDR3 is CASSDLANTEAFF. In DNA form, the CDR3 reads TGTGCCAGCAGCGACCTGGCGAACACTGAAGCTTTCTTT.

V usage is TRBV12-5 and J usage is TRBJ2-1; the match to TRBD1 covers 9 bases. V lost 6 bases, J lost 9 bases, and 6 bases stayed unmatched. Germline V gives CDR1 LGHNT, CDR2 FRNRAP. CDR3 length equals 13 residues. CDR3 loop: CASGGQGFGEQFF. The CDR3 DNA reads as TGTGCTAGTGGGGGACAGGGTTTCGGTGAGCAGTTCTTC.

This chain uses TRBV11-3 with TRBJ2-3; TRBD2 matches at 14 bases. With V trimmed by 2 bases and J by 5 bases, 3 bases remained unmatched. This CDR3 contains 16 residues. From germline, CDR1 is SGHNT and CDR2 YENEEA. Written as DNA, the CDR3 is TGTGCCAGCAGCTTACCGGGACTAGCGGGGGAAGATACGCAGTATTTT. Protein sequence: CASSLPGLAGEDTQYF.

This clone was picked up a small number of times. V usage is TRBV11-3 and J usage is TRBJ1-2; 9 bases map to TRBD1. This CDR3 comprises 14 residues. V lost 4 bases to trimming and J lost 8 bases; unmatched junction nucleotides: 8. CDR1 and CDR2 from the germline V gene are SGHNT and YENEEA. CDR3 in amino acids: CASSSVNRGRGYTF. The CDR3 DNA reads TGTGCCAGCAGCTCGGTCAACAGGGGGCGGGGCTACACCTTC.

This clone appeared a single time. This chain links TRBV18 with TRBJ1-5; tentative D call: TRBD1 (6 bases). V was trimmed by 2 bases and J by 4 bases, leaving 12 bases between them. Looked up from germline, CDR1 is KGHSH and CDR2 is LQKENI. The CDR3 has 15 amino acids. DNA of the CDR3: TGTGCCAGCTCACCAGAGACAGGTAGAAATCAGCCCCAGCATTTT. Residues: CASSPETGRNQPQHF.

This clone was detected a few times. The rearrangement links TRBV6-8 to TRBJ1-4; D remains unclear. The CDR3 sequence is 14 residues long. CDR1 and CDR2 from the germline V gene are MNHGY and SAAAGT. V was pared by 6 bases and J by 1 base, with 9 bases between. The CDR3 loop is CASRARVTNEKLFF. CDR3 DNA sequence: TGTGCCAGCAGGGCGCGGGTAACTAATGAAAAACTGTTTTTT.

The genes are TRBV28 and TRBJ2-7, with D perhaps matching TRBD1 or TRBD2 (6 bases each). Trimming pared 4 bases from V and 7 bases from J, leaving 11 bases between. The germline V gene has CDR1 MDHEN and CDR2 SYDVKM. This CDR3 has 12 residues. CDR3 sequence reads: CASSSQGREQYF. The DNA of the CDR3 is TGTGCCAGCAGTTCCCAGGGGAGGGAGCAGTACTTC.

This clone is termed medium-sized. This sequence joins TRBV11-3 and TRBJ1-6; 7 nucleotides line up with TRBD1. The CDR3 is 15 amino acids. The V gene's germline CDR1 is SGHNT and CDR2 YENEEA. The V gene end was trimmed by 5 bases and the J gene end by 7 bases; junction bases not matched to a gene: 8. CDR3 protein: CASSLQGQDNSPLHF. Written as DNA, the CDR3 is TGTGCCAGCAGCCTTCAAGGACAGGACAATTCACCCCTCCACTTT.

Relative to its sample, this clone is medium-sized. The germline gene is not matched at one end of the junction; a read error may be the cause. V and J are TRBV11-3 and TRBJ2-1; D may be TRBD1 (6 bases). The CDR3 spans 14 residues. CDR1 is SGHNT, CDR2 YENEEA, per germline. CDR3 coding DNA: TGTGCTAGCAGCTTACACAGGGCAGTTAATGAGCAGTTCTTC. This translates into CASSLHRAVNEQFF.

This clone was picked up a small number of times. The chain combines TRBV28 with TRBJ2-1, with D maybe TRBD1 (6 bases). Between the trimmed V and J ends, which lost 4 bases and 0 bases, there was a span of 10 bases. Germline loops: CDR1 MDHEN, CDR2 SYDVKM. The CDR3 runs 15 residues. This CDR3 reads CASSSPTGSYNEQFF. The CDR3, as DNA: TGTGCCAGCAGTTCGCCGACAGGCTCCTACAATGAGCAGTTCTTC.

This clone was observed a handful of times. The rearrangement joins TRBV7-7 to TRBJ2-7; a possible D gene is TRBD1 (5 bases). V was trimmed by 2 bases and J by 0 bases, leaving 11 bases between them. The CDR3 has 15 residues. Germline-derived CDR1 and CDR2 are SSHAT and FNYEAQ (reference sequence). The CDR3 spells CASSLMAGISYEQYF. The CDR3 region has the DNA TGTGCCAGCAGCTTAATGGCAGGGATCTCCTACGAGCAGTACTTC.

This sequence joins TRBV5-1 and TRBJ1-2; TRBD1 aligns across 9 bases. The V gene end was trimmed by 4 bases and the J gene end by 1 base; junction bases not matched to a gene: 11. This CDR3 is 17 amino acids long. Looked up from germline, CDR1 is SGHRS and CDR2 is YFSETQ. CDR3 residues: CASSLGQGATVNYGYTF. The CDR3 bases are TGCGCCAGCAGCCTGGGACAGGGAGCTACGGTTAACTATGGCTACACCTTC.

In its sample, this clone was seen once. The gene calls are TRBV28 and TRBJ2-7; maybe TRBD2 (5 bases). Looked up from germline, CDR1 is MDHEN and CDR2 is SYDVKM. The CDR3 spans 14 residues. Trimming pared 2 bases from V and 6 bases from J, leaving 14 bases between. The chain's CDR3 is CASSLRPAGGEQYF. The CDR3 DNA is TGTGCCAGCAGTTTAAGGCCCGCGGGCGGCGAGCAGTACTTC.

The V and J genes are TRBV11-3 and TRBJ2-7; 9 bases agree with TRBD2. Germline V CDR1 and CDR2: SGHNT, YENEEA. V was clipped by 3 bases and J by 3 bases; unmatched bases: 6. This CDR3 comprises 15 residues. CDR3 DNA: TGTGCCAGCAGCTTTCGCGGGGGGGCAGTCTACGAGCAGTACTTC. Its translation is CASSFRGGAVYEQYF.

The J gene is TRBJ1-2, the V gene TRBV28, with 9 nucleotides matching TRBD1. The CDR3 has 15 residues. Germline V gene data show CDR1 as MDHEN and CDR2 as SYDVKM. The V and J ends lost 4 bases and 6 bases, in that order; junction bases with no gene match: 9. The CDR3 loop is CASSSLQGAVHGYTF. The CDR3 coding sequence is TGTGCCAGCAGTTCGTTACAGGGGGCTGTCCATGGCTACACCTTC.

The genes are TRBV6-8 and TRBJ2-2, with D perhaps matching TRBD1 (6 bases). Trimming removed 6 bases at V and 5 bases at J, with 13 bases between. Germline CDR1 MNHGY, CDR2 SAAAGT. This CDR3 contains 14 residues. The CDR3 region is CASRTGTTTGELFF. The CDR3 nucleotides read TGTGCCAGCAGAACCGGGACAACAACCGGGGAGCTGTTTTTT.

CDR3 sequence: CASSDTGQGVNTEAFF. In nucleotides, the CDR3 is TGTGCCAGCAGTGACACTGGACAGGGGGTGAACACTGAAGCTTTCTTT. The rearrangement joins TRBV6-8 to TRBJ1-1, with 10 positions matching TRBD1. The V gene end was trimmed by 5 bases and the J gene end by 0 bases; junction bases not matched to a gene: 6. This CDR3 has 16 amino acids. CDR1 is MNHGY and CDR2 is SAAAGT in the germline V gene.

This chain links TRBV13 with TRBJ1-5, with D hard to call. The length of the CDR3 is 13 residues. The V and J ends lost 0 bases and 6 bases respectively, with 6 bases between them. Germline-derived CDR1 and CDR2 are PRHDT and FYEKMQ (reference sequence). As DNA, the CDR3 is TGTGCCAGCAGCTTAGGCTCTAGTCAGCCCCAGCATTTT. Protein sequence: CASSLGSSQPQHF.